The TCR beta chain under discussion was sequenced for a study of blood T cell repertoires in COVID-19. Clones were sequenced by immunoSEQ multiplex PCR, and TCRdb holds only the in-frame ones, with some missing. The data contain 150,000 or so clones, 84% of them singletons. This clone was counted a single time. The germline V gene has CDR1 MNHEY and CDR2 SVGAGI. This CDR3 region has 14 residues. V lost 0 bases and J 6 bases, leaving 11 bases between the germline ends. Among Cohort 3 donors, those recovered had two negative PCRs, clearance, or symptom resolution. This clonotype was obtained from a man in his fifties or sixties who had recovered from COVID-19. Sequencing was carried out using PBMCs or T cells enriched from blood (not recorded which). The V gene is TRBV6-5, the J gene TRBJ1-1, with D possibly being TRBD1 (5 bases). The CDR3 coding sequence is TGTGCCAGCAGTTACTCAGGCGGGGCCTCTGAAGCTTTCTTT. Protein product: CASSYSGGASEAFF.